This is a list of T cell receptor beta chains from one sample in a study of shared clonotypes between healthy human individuals. The assay was immunoSEQ multiplex PCR, and TCRdb's table has in-frame clones only and misses some. The table lists about 2,200,000 clones, around 93% of them singletons, with over 1.5% in the top ten. The sample taken for sequencing was naive CD8+ T cells from PBMCs. Source of these receptors: a man in his late teens or twenties in good health. Some clones in this sample may be carry-over from other donors' samples. Each CDR3 is given with its conserved first and last residue. The order of the fields is J gene, V gene, D gene, clone size, CDR3 DNA, CDR3 protein. The D gene is left open where the match is weak. Expanded clones are given a class, and other clones once, few, many or no size at all.

TRBJ2-7,TRBV7-2,TRBD1,NA,TGTGCCAGCAGCCCTCGGACAGGGGAGGACGAGCAGTACTTC,CASSPRTGEDEQYF
TRBJ2-7,TRBV5-1,TRBD2,few,TGCGCCAGCAGCTTGGCCGTGGCGGGAGAGAGCGAGCAGTACTTC,CASSLAVAGESEQYF
TRBJ2-7,TRBV7-8,TRBD1,NA,TGTGCCAGCAGCTCACCGGGACAGAGTTACTACGAGCAGTACTTC,CASSSPGQSYYEQYF
TRBJ2-1,TRBV7-6,TRBD2,NA,TGTGCCAGCAGCCTAGCGGGGACTACCTACAATGAGCAGTTCTTC,CASSLAGTTYNEQFF
TRBJ2-7,TRBV19,TRBD1,NA,TGTGCCAGCTCCTTTGGGACAGGGGGCTACGAGCAGTACTTC,CASSFGTGGYEQYF
TRBJ1-1,TRBV4-1,NA,NA,TGCGCCAGCAGCCAAACGGTTGGCCTGAATACTGAAGCTTTCTTT,CASSQTVGLNTEAFF
TRBJ2-3,TRBV6-5,NA,NA,TGTGCCAGCAGTTTCAGGGGACTGCCAGATACGCAGTATTTT,CASSFRGLPDTQYF
TRBJ2-1,TRBV7-9,TRBD1,NA,TGTGCCGGGGGACAGGGGTACTCCTACAATGAGCAGTTCTTC,CAGGQGYSYNEQFF
TRBJ2-1,TRBV5-8,TRBD2,NA,TGTGCCAGCAGCTTACGAGCGGGAGGCAACAATGAGCAGTTCTTC,CASSLRAGGNNEQFF
TRBJ1-1,TRBV2,NA,NA,TGTGCCACCAGGGAAACCACGAACACTGAAGCTTTCTTT,CATRETTNTEAFF
TRBJ1-2,TRBV6-5,NA,NA,TGTGCCAGCAGTTACTCGATGGGGGGGAGCTATGGCTACACCTTC,CASSYSMGGSYGYTF
TRBJ2-1,TRBV5-6,NA,NA,TGTGCCAGCAGCTTGGGCGGCAGCTCCTACAATGAGCAGTTCTTC,CASSLGGSSYNEQFF
TRBJ2-6,TRBV29-1,NA,once,TGCAGCGCCGACGGGGGAGGGGCCAACGTCCTGACTTTC,CSADGGGANVLTF
TRBJ1-2,TRBV9,NA,NA,TGTGCCAGCAGCGTGTCGGGTATACGCAACTATGGCTACACCTTC,CASSVSGIRNYGYTF
TRBJ2-5,TRBV4-2,NA,NA,TGTGCCAGCAGTCCAAGATCACTCGGTGAGCTGGAGACCCAGTACTTC,CASSPRSLGELETQYF
TRBJ1-1,TRBV5-4,NA,NA,TGTGCCAGCGAGGGGAGGGGCAGGCACACTAACACTGAAGCTTTCTTT,CASEGRGRHTNTEAFF
TRBJ2-5,TRBV5-1,NA,NA,TGCGCCAGCAGCTTGTTTTACGGGGCGATAGAGACCCAGTACTTC,CASSLFYGAIETQYF
TRBJ2-1,TRBV4-3,TRBD2,NA,TGCGCCAGCAGCCAAGATGGAGTTTCGGCGGGAGTGTTGATGGAGCAGTTCTTC,CASSQDGVSAGVLMEQFF
TRBJ2-7,TRBV27,TRBD1,NA,TGTGCCAGCAGTTCCATCCCCAGGGGGCATTATAACGAGCAGTACTTC,CASSSIPRGHYNEQYF
TRBJ2-7,TRBV7-9,NA,NA,TGTGCCAGCAGCCCCCTGGGGAGCGCCTGGGAGCAGTACTTC,CASSPLGSAWEQYF
TRBJ1-1,TRBV25-1,NA,few,TGTGCCAGCAGTGACCTCCGAGAGGGGAACACTGAAGCTTTCTTT,CASSDLREGNTEAFF
TRBJ1-1,TRBV9,NA,few,TGTGCCAGCAGCGTAGGTGGGGTTGGCACTGAAGCTTTCTTT,CASSVGGVGTEAFF
TRBJ2-1,TRBV6-5,TRBD2,NA,TGTGCCAGCAGCCGAACCCGGGACTATACTGGATTGCAGTTCTTC,CASSRTRDYTGLQFF
TRBJ2-1,TRBV5-4,NA,NA,TGTGCCAGCAGCCCCCGAGTAGCGGCGATGGGGAATGAGCAGTTCTTC,CASSPRVAAMGNEQFF
TRBJ1-5,TRBV19,NA,NA,TGTGCCAGTAGGGCCCTCGGGACTGAGGGAAGCAATCAGCCCCAGCATTTT,CASRALGTEGSNQPQHF
TRBJ2-3,TRBV11-3,NA,NA,TGTGCCAGCAGCTTAGGCGGGAGCACAGATACGCAGTATTTT,CASSLGGSTDTQYF
TRBJ2-7,TRBV27,TRBD1,NA,TGTGCCAGCAGTTTGTCGACCAGGGGGCTCTCCTACGAGCAGTACTTC,CASSLSTRGLSYEQYF
TRBJ2-7,TRBV10-2,TRBD2,NA,TGCGCCAGCAGGACTAGCGGGAGGGCCTACGAGCAGTACTTC,CASRTSGRAYEQYF
TRBJ1-5,TRBV30,NA,NA,TGTGCCTGGAGTGTTAGCGGAAACAATCAGCCCCAGCATTTT,CAWSVSGNNQPQHF
TRBJ2-7,TRBV4-3,NA,NA,TGCGCCAGCAGCTCCGGACTTAGCTCCTACGAGCAGTACTTC,CASSSGLSSYEQYF
TRBJ2-7,TRBV2,NA,once,TGTGAGGCGCCGACCCAACGTGTCTGCGAGCAGTACTTC,CEAPTQRVCEQYF
TRBJ2-7,TRBV6-5,NA,NA,TGTGCCAGCAGCCCATCTAGTTACGAGCAGTACTTC,CASSPSSYEQYF
TRBJ2-1,TRBV7-3,TRBD2,NA,TGTGCCAGCAGCCTAGGGACTAGCGAGTACAATGAGCAGTTCTTC,CASSLGTSEYNEQFF
TRBJ2-2,TRBV11-2,TRBD1,NA,TGTGCCAGCAGCTTAGTAAGACAGGGGAAGGGAACCGGGGAGCTGTTTTTT,CASSLVRQGKGTGELFF
TRBJ1-4,TRBV28,TRBD1,NA,TGTGCCAGCAGTAGCTACCGGGACAGGGCCTATGAAAAACTGTTTTTT,CASSSYRDRAYEKLFF
TRBJ2-1,TRBV4-3,NA,NA,TGCGCCAGCAGCCCACGGGTGGCAGCCTACAATGAGCAGTTCTTC,CASSPRVAAYNEQFF
TRBJ2-2,TRBV9,TRBD2,NA,TGTGCCAGCAGCGTAGGCGGGAGGGGCACCGGGGAGCTGTTTTTT,CASSVGGRGTGELFF
TRBJ2-7,TRBV7-9,TRBD2,NA,TGTGCCAGCAGTTTCACTAGCGGCACCCCGAACTACGAGCAGTACTTC,CASSFTSGTPNYEQYF
TRBJ2-2,TRBV11-1,TRBD2,NA,TGTGCCAGCAGCCCTAGACTAGCGGGAGGGCCGAATGACGGGGAGCTGTTTTTT,CASSPRLAGGPNDGELFF
TRBJ2-3,TRBV27,NA,few,TGTGCCAGCTCCCGACGGAGAGATACGCAGTATTTT,CASSRRRDTQYF
TRBJ2-1,TRBV5-5,TRBD2,NA,TGTGCCAGCAGCTTCCCGACTAGCGGGAGGGATGAGCAGTTCTTC,CASSFPTSGRDEQFF
TRBJ1-1,TRBV5-1,TRBD1,NA,TGCGCCAGCAGACCGTGGGACAGCCTCACTGAAGCTTTCTTT,CASRPWDSLTEAFF
TRBJ1-1,TRBV27,NA,few,TGTGCCAGCAGTTTCCTGGGGTCGAACACTGAAGCTTTCTTT,CASSFLGSNTEAFF
TRBJ2-7,TRBV6-5,TRBD2,NA,TGTGCCAGCAGTTACGGGACTAGCGGTAGTGAGCAGTACTTC,CASSYGTSGSEQYF
TRBJ2-3,TRBV28,TRBD1,NA,TGTGCCAGCAGTTACGGACAGGGAGCAGATACGCAGTATTTT,CASSYGQGADTQYF
TRBJ2-7,TRBV10-2,NA,NA,TGCGCCAGTAAAAAACCGGGACTTCGCTACGAGCAGTACTTC,CASKKPGLRYEQYF